What follows are 27 T cell receptor beta chains derived from one specimen sequenced in a study of CD4 T cells in relation to SARS-CoV-2 and coronaviruses (dated by TCRdb to the early 2020s). The library was made by the immunoSEQ multiplex PCR assay. Entries here come from immuneACCESS through TCRdb and include only in-frame sequences with V and J called. Some clones fail to appear in such tables; in the studies checked, an unresolved V gene covers under half of the shortfall, and the cause of the remainder is unknown. The sample data list 37,000 or so clones, and 75% to 90% of these were observed just once. The biggest ten clones account for about 3.3% of the sample. Sequenced sample: memory CD4+ T cells from PBMCs. The cell subset or site label here, explained by the study, means: memory (non-naive) CD4+ T cells. The receptors come from an adult with COVID-19.

The count of this clone is one. The chain is built from TRBV28 and TRBJ2-3, with D perhaps TRBD2 (6 bases). Germline values: CDR1 MDHEN, CDR2 SYDVKM. The CDR3 runs 18 residues. V dropped 3 bases and J dropped 1 base, with 20 bases sitting between them. The CDR3 region has the DNA TGTGCCAGCAGTTTTTGGGGAGGCGGGCGGGAAGGCACAGATACGCAGTATTTT. Translation gives CASSFWGGGREGTDTQYF.

V usage is TRBV19 and J usage is TRBJ1-4; D remains unclear. Germline values: CDR1 LNHDA, CDR2 SQIVND (reference sequence). The CDR3 has 13 amino acids. Trimming cost V 10 bases and J 5 bases, with 14 bases left between them. The CDR3 region has the DNA TGTGCCACCTCGTCCCCGGGGAATGAAAAACTGTTTTTT. It specifies CATSSPGNEKLFF.

This rearrangement joins TRBV9 to TRBJ2-5, with 10 bases identical to TRBD2. Germline CDR1 and CDR2: SGDLS and YYNGEE. V was clipped by 0 bases and J by 4 bases; unmatched bases: 0. CDR3 length: 14 residues. The CDR3 coding sequence is TGTGCCAGCAGCGTAGGACTAGCGGGAGAGACCCAGTACTTC. It specifies CASSVGLAGETQYF.

In this sample, this clone turned up once. The CDR3 DNA reads TGTGCCAGCAGTTTATGGGACAGGAGTGAGACCCAGTACTTC. This gives the protein CASSLWDRSETQYF. V and J are TRBV27 and TRBJ2-5; the match to TRBD1 covers 8 bases. From germline, CDR1 is MNHEY and CDR2 SMNVEV (reference sequence). This CDR3 contains 14 residues. The V segment lost 1 base and the J segment 5 bases; nucleotides outside the gene matches: 3.

The V and J genes are TRBV7-8 and TRBJ1-6, with unresolved D. Trimming stripped 0 bases from V and 5 bases from J, with 11 bases between. The CDR3 spans 16 residues. Germline CDR1 reads SGHVS; CDR2 reads FQNEAQ. The CDR3 is CASSLARTANNSPLHF. The CDR3 DNA follows: TGTGCCAGCAGCTTAGCGCGAACAGCGAATAATTCACCCCTCCACTTT.

The chain has TRBV3-1 (or the pseudogene TRBV3-2) and TRBJ1-2; the D gene is possibly TRBD1 (5 bases). The CDR3 covers 13 residues. V was shortened by 3 bases and J by 3 bases, with 8 bases between the two germline ends. Germline V gene lookup returns CDR1 LGHDT and CDR2 YNNKEL (reference sequence). In DNA form, the CDR3 reads TGTGCCAGCAGCCACGACAGCCACTATGGCTACACCTTC. Encoded protein: CASSHDSHYGYTF.

The chain couples TRBV30 to TRBJ1-5; D gene unclear. CDR3 length equals 14 residues. The V end was cut by 2 bases, the J end by 0 bases, with 8 bases between. CDR1 GTSNPN and CDR2 SVGIG come from the germline V gene (reference sequence). The CDR3 sequence: CAWSRTASNQPQHF. Here the CDR3 DNA reads TGTGCCTGGAGTAGGACGGCTAGCAATCAGCCCCAGCATTTT.

A remark on this clone: This sample includes further DNA sequences coding for the same CDR3. The chain carries TRBV7-2 and TRBJ2-5; D remains unclear. The CDR3 length is 14 residues. Germline V gene lookup returns CDR1 SGHTA and CDR2 FQGNSA. V shed 2 bases and J shed 1 base, with 8 bases lying between them. CDR3 protein: CASSLSRGQETQYF. CDR3 sequence (DNA): TGTGCCAGCAGCTTATCTCGCGGCCAAGAGACCCAGTACTTC.

This clone was counted a single time. This chain joins TRBV5-6 and TRBJ2-7; 10 bases are shared with TRBD2. Per the germline V gene, CDR1 is SGHDT and CDR2 is YYEEEE. The V gene end was trimmed by 1 base and the J gene end by 0 bases; junction bases not matched to a gene: 1. There are 15 residues in the CDR3. CDR3 region: CASSLSGRDSYEQYF. CDR3 nucleotide sequence: TGTGCCAGCAGCTTGAGCGGGAGGGACTCCTACGAGCAGTACTTC.

The V gene is TRBV19, the J gene TRBJ1-5, with D perhaps TRBD1 (6 bases). The CDR3 sequence is 16 residues long. Trimming removed 1 base at V and 0 bases at J, with 10 bases between. CDR1 LNHDA and CDR2 SQIVND come from the germline V gene (reference sequence). CDR3 DNA sequence: TGTGCCAGTAGTATAGTCTCGGGACATAGCAATCAGCCCCAGCATTTT. Its translation is CASSIVSGHSNQPQHF.

This chain uses TRBV7-9 with TRBJ2-2; D uncertain. V lost 2 bases, J lost 6 bases, and 10 bases lay in between. Germline CDR1 and CDR2: SEHNR and FQNEAQ (reference sequence). The CDR3 consists of 14 residues. The CDR3, as DNA: TGTGCCAGCAGCTTATGGTCCGGGTCCGGGGAGCTGTTTTTT. This gives the protein CASSLWSGSGELFF. Combining the CDR3 with reference TRBV7-9 and TRBJ2-2 gives the whole variable domain DTGVSQNPRHKITKRGQNVTFRCDPISEHNRLYWYRQTLGQGPEFLTYFQNEAQLEKSRLLSDRFSAERPKGSFSTLEIQRTEQGDSAMYLCASSLWSGSGELFFGEGSRLTVL.

The chain is built from TRBV9 and TRBJ2-1; D is ambiguous. The germline gives CDR1 SGDLS, CDR2 YYNGEE. This CDR3 is built from 15 residues. Trimming left V 4 bases short and J 7 bases short, with 18 bases between. The CDR3 is CASSKSSSSLNEQFF. For the CDR3, the DNA is TGTGCCAGCAGCAAAAGCAGTAGTTCGTTGAATGAGCAGTTCTTC.

V is TRBV6-5 and J is TRBJ2-2, with TRBD2 matching over 9 bases. Per the germline V gene, CDR1 is MNHEY and CDR2 is SVGAGI. V trimming: 9 bases; J trimming: 7 bases; junction bases outside the gene matches: 9. The CDR3 has 14 residues. The CDR3 reads CASRYAGGRGELFF. As DNA, the CDR3 is TGTGCCAGTAGATATGCGGGGGGGCGCGGGGAGCTGTTTTTT.

The chain carries TRBV28 and TRBJ2-1, with D perhaps matching TRBD2 (7 bases). This CDR3 comprises 19 residues. The germline V and J ends were trimmed by 6 bases and 5 bases, with 29 bases remaining between them. Per the germline V gene, CDR1 is MDHEN and CDR2 is SYDVKM. The CDR3 loop is CASSLPGAGASGSDNEQFF. CDR3 DNA sequence: TGTGCCAGCAGCCTACCGGGGGCGGGGGCGAGCGGGTCAGACAATGAGCAGTTCTTC.

This chain links TRBV5-4 with TRBJ2-1; TRBD2 matches 9 bases. Germline CDR1 reads SGHNT; CDR2 reads YYREEE (reference sequence). The CDR3 is 14 residues long. V gave up 7 bases and J gave up 10 bases; unmatched junction bases: 12. The CDR3 nucleotides are TGTGCCAGCGCGGCGGGAGGGGAAGGGCCCGAGCAGTTCTTC. Residues: CASAAGGEGPEQFF.

J is TRBJ2-5 and V is TRBV7-6; D not resolved. The CDR3 covers 15 residues. The germline gives CDR1 SGHVS, CDR2 FNYEAQ. Trimming pared 2 bases from V and 2 bases from J, leaving 12 bases between. CDR3 sequence reads: CASSLPMSEQETQYF. The CDR3 nucleotides read TGTGCCAGCAGCTTACCAATGTCGGAACAAGAGACCCAGTACTTC.

The rearrangement uses TRBV10-3 and TRBJ2-5, with TRBD1 as a possible D gene (5 bases). The CDR3 loop spans 13 amino acids. V gave up 3 bases and J gave up 3 bases, with 8 bases separating them. Per the germline V gene, CDR1 is ENHRY and CDR2 is SYGVKD. CDR3 bases: TGTGCCATCAGTGAAACCAGGGAAGAGACCCAGTACTTC. Residues: CAISETREETQYF.

V and J are TRBV4-1 and TRBJ1-3, with D maybe TRBD1 (5 bases). The V end was cut by 0 bases, the J end by 0 bases, with 18 bases between. This CDR3 region has 19 residues. Germline V lookup: CDR1 MGHRA, CDR2 YSYEKL. The CDR3 bases are TGCGCCAGCAGCCAAGATAGGTTTTCGAGGGGAAGCTCTGGAAACACCATATATTTT. Translating it yields CASSQDRFSRGSSGNTIYF.

The V call is TRBV18, the J call TRBJ2-3; tentative D call: TRBD2 (6 bases). The CDR3 is 15 amino acids. The V and J ends lost 4 bases and 2 bases respectively, with 13 bases between them. Germline V lookup: CDR1 KGHSH, CDR2 LQKENI. DNA for the CDR3: TGTGCCAGCTCACTGAGCGGGCCCTCCACAGATACGCAGTATTTT. As protein: CASSLSGPSTDTQYF.

The chain links TRBV6-5 to TRBJ1-2, with D perhaps matching TRBD1 (6 bases). Per germline, CDR1 MNHEY and CDR2 SVGAGI. This CDR3 is built from 14 residues. Trimming pared 7 bases from V and 7 bases from J, leaving 19 bases between. Here the CDR3 reads CASTTGWVLLGYTF. In nucleotides, the CDR3 is TGTGCCAGCACCACAGGGTGGGTCTTGCTTGGCTACACCTTC.

V is TRBV27 and J is TRBJ1-5; D is ambiguous. Germline values: CDR1 MNHEY, CDR2 SMNVEV (reference sequence). Trimming removed 5 bases at V and 3 bases at J, with 8 bases between. The CDR3 runs to 13 residues. The CDR3 spells CASSTDTNQPQHF. The CDR3 DNA reads as TGTGCCAGCAGTACGGATACCAATCAGCCCCAGCATTTT.

This chain's CDR3 is CSVSRGRRPAYEQYF. The DNA of the CDR3 is TGCAGCGTGTCGCGGGGGCGGAGGCCGGCCTACGAGCAGTACTTC. The rearrangement joins TRBV29-1 to TRBJ2-7, with D perhaps TRBD2 (7 bases). V lost 6 bases, J lost 2 bases, and 20 bases lay in between. CDR1 and CDR2 (germline): SQVTM, ANQGSEA. The length of the CDR3 is 15 residues.

The V call is TRBV6-5, the J call TRBJ2-1, with D maybe TRBD2 (5 bases). Trimming removed 6 bases at V and 5 bases at J, with 8 bases between. This CDR3 contains 12 residues. Germline CDR1 reads MNHEY; CDR2 reads SVGAGI. The CDR3 bases are TGTGCCAGCAGCCGGGGAGACAATGAGCAGTTCTTC. Translated: CASSRGDNEQFF.

DNA for the CDR3: TGTGCCAGTAGGCTCAACGCGGGCGGTACTAATGAAAAACTGTTTTTT. Translation gives CASRLNAGGTNEKLFF. The gene calls are TRBV19 and TRBJ1-4; D remains unclear. The CDR3 totals 16 residues. Germline CDR1 reads LNHDA; CDR2 reads SQIVND (reference sequence). Trimming shortened V by 6 bases and J by 2 bases, and 16 bases separated the two germline ends.

The chain carries TRBV9 and TRBJ2-3; D uncertain. V dropped 6 bases and J dropped 0 bases, with 11 bases sitting between them. The CDR3 covers 14 residues. Per germline, CDR1 SGDLS and CDR2 YYNGEE. The chain's CDR3 is CASTPLLSTDTQYF. DNA of the CDR3: TGTGCCAGCACCCCTCTTTTGAGCACAGATACGCAGTATTTT.

The V gene is TRBV28, the J gene TRBJ2-5, with D tentatively TRBD2 (5 bases). The CDR3 spans 14 residues. Per the germline V gene, CDR1 is MDHEN and CDR2 is SYDVKM. Trimming took off 7 bases at V and 4 bases at J, with 16 bases between the two ends. The CDR3 region is CASILRDSGETQYF. The CDR3 DNA follows: TGTGCCAGCATCCTCCGGGATTCGGGAGAGACCCAGTACTTC.

V and J are TRBV5-4 and TRBJ1-1, with TRBD1 matching over 8 bases. Trimming at V came to 4 bases and at J to 5 bases, leaving 7 bases not matched to a gene. The CDR3 sequence is 14 residues long. Germline values: CDR1 SGHNT, CDR2 YYREEE (reference sequence). CDR3 in DNA: TGTGCCAGCAGCACCGGACAGGGTGGTACTGAAGCTTTCTTT. Residues: CASSTGQGGTEAFF.